A selection of T cell receptor beta chains follows, all from one sample in a study of blood T cells in healthy people across ages. MiXCR was run by TCRdb on the 5' RACE reads, yielding one entry per CDR3 protein. Among about a million distinct CDR3 sequences listed, around 48% were seen once. Material: blood. These receptors were collected from a man aged 30 to 45 in good health. CDR3s include the opening cysteine and the closing phenylalanine or tryptophan. Each record gives: clone size, J gene, D gene, V gene, CDR3 DNA, CDR3 protein. A D gene is named only where the DNA matches it firmly. Rows may omit the clone size; those that give it use once, few, many or a size class.

>-|TRBJ2-5|TRBD2|TRBV20-1
TGCAGTGCTAGAGATCCGGCTAGCGGGGGGGTGGAGACCCAGTACTTC
CSARDPASGGVETQYF
>few|TRBJ2-3|-|TRBV3-1
TGTGCCAGCAGCCAGACTGCCCGACAGGCCCCCACAGATACGCAGTATTTT
CASSQTARQAPTDTQYF
>-|TRBJ2-2|-|TRBV6-1
TGTGCCAGCAGAGGCTTGGACACCCAGCGGACCGGGGAGCTGTTTTTT
CASRGLDTQRTGELFF
>few|TRBJ1-4|-|TRBV27
TGTGCCAGTCGCAGGGTCTCCGCGACTAATGAAAAACTGTTTTTT
CASRRVSATNEKLFF
>-|TRBJ2-6|TRBD2|TRBV20-1
TGCAGTGCCCACCTAGCGGGCCGGTCTGGGGCCAACGTCCTGACTTTC
CSAHLAGRSGANVLTF
>-|TRBJ1-3|-|TRBV9
TGTGCCAGCAGCGTGCGGGGCGAGGGAAACACCATATATTTT
CASSVRGEGNTIYF
>-|TRBJ2-1|TRBD1|TRBV27
TGTGCCAGCAGTCCTAGGGACAGGGTGGGCTCCAATGAGCAGTTCTTC
CASSPRDRVGSNEQFF
>-|TRBJ2-1|TRBD1|TRBV2
TGTGCCAGCAGCGTGGGACAGCCAAACAATGAGCAGTTCTTC
CASSVGQPNNEQFF
>few|TRBJ1-2|TRBD1|TRBV4-2
TGTGCCAGCAGCCAAGCGTCGGGGACAGCTCTTAGGTACACCTTC
CASSQASGTALRYTF
>once|TRBJ2-1|-|TRBV20-1
TGCAGTGCTAGAGCTCAGAGGAGTGAGCAGTTCTTC
CSARAQRSEQFF
>-|TRBJ1-1|-|TRBV29-1
TGCAGCGTCCTAAAGGGAGGGGCGAGGACTGAAGCTTTCTTT
CSVLKGGARTEAFF
>few|TRBJ1-2|-|TRBV7-3
TGTGCCAGCAGCGACATTGGACGGATCTCCCCCTATGGCTACACCTTC
CASSDIGRISPYGYTF
>-|TRBJ2-3|TRBD2|TRBV5-1
TGCGCCAGCAGCGCACGGCCGGGACTAGCGGGGTCGGATACGCAGTATTTT
CASSARPGLAGSDTQYF
>-|TRBJ1-4|-|TRBV5-1
TGCGCCAGCAGCCAAAGCCTTAATGAAAAACTGTTTTTT
CASSQSLNEKLFF
>-|TRBJ1-6|-|TRBV2
TGTGCCAGCAGTGAAGACAGCTCACCCCTCCACTTT
CASSEDSSPLHF
>few|TRBJ1-1|-|TRBV12-3/TRBV12-4
TGTGCCAGCAGTTTAGGCAGGTACGCTGAAGCTTTCTTT
CASSLGRYAEAFF
>few|TRBJ2-7|-|TRBV11-1
TGTGCCAGCAGCACGGGACTCCTTGAGCAGTACTTC
CASSTGLLEQYF
>few|TRBJ2-5|TRBD2|TRBV5-1
TGCGCCAGCAGCGTTGACGGGACTAGTCAAGAGACCCAGTACTTC
CASSVDGTSQETQYF
>few|TRBJ2-2|-|TRBV7-2
TGTGCCAGCAGCCCAGGATGGGGCGGGGAGCTGTTTTTT
CASSPGWGGELFF
>-|TRBJ2-1|-|TRBV10-3
TGTGCCATCAGTGAGTCTGGCTCCCGCTCCTACGAGCAGTTCTTC
CAISESGSRSYEQFF
>-|TRBJ1-1|-|TRBV29-1
TGCAGCGATGCGAACACTGAAGCTTTCTTT
CSDANTEAFF
>-|TRBJ1-2|TRBD1|TRBV4-1
TGCGCCAGCCGCGCGCCGGGACAGACAAATTCTAACTATGGCTACACCTTC
CASRAPGQTNSNYGYTF
>-|TRBJ2-3|TRBD1|TRBV4-3
TGCGCCAGCAGCCACGATCGACAGGGCTACACAGATACGCAGTATTTT
CASSHDRQGYTDTQYF
>-|TRBJ2-3|TRBD2|TRBV3-1
TGTGCCAGCAGCCTCCGTAGCGGGGCGCGCACAGATACGCAGTATTTT
CASSLRSGARTDTQYF
>-|TRBJ2-3|-|TRBV9
TGTGCCAGCAGCGCCGAACGTCTAGCGTTCTCCACAGATACGCGGTATTTT
CASSAERLAFSTDTRYF
>-|TRBJ2-5|-|TRBV6-5
TGTGCCAGCAGTTACTCGAACTATGGATCCCAAGAGACCCAGTACTTC
CASSYSNYGSQETQYF
>-|TRBJ2-1|TRBD2|TRBV3-1
TGTGCCAGCAGCCAAGACACTAGCGGTAGGCAGTTCTTC
CASSQDTSGRQFF
>-|TRBJ2-1|TRBD1|TRBV7-2
TGTGCCAGCAGCCGGGGACAGGCCGGCAACACGGAGCAGTTCTTC
CASSRGQAGNTEQFF
>-|TRBJ2-7|TRBD2|TRBV15
TGTGCCACCAGCTCGTGGACTAGCGAATACGAGCAGTACTTC
CATSSWTSEYEQYF
>-|TRBJ2-5|-|TRBV4-2
TGTGCCAGCAGCCAAGGGGGAAGCGGTCCCCAAGAGACCCAGTACTTC
CASSQGGSGPQETQYF
>-|TRBJ1-1|-|TRBV3-1
TGTGCCAGCAGCCAGGAGACAGACCTAATGAACACTGAAGCTTTCTTT
CASSQETDLMNTEAFF
>-|TRBJ2-5|-|TRBV28
TGTGCCAGCAGCCCTCGGCAGGGGACAGAGACCCAGTACTTC
CASSPRQGTETQYF
>-|TRBJ2-5|-|TRBV4-1
TGCGCCAGCAGCCAAGTGGGACTGGAAGAGACCCAGTACTTC
CASSQVGLEETQYF
>-|TRBJ2-1|TRBD2|TRBV7-2
TGTGCCAGCAGCTTAGTAGGTCTAGCGGGGGTAAATGAGCAGTTCTTC
CASSLVGLAGVNEQFF
>-|TRBJ2-3|-|TRBV7-2
TGTGCCAGCAGCAAGGGGTTTAGCACAGATACGCAGTATTTT
CASSKGFSTDTQYF
>few|TRBJ2-1|TRBD2|TRBV29-1
TGCAGCGTTCTAGCGGGGGTTGAGCAGTTCTTC
CSVLAGVEQFF
>few|TRBJ1-5|TRBD1|TRBV5-1
TGCGCCAGCAGCCAGGGACAGCCCAATCAGCCCCAGCATTTT
CASSQGQPNQPQHF
>few|TRBJ2-5|TRBD2|TRBV10-3
TGTGCCATCAGTCCTAGCGGGGGGATCTCAGAGACCCAGTACTTC
CAISPSGGISETQYF
>few|TRBJ2-7|-|TRBV10-3
TGTGCCATCAGTGAGTCTCCGGGGCCCGGGTACGAGCAGTACTTC
CAISESPGPGYEQYF
>-|TRBJ2-1|-|TRBV3-1
TGTGCCAGCAGCCAATTTAGCATGAATGAGCGGTTCTTC
CASSQFSMNERFF
>-|TRBJ2-3|-|TRBV7-9
TGTCCCAGCAGCTTAGCAAGTGGGGGCACAGATACGCAGTATTTT
CPSSLASGGTDTQYF
>many|TRBJ2-3|-|TRBV7-2
TGTGCCAGCAGCTTAGCCCCAGCCGCCCGCACAGATACGCAGTATTTT
CASSLAPAARTDTQYF
>-|TRBJ2-1|-|TRBV4-2
TGTGCCAGCAGCCAAGACAGGGGAGGGCAAGAGACCCAGTTCTTC
CASSQDRGGQETQFF
>-|TRBJ2-1|TRBD1|TRBV7-2
TGTGCCAGCAGCGCTTCCGGGACAGGCTCCTACAATGAGCAGTTCTTC
CASSASGTGSYNEQFF
>-|TRBJ2-5|-|TRBV7-2
TGTGTCAGCACCCTCGGGGCGGAAGAGACCCAGTACTTC
CVSTLGAEETQYF
>-|TRBJ1-2|TRBD1|TRBV29-1
TGCAGCGTAGGGACAGGGGGGAACTATGGCTACACCTTC
CSVGTGGNYGYTF
>-|TRBJ1-3|-|TRBV29-1
TGCAGCGTTGAAGGGGAAGGAAACACCATATATTTT
CSVEGEGNTIYF
>-|TRBJ2-6|-|TRBV11-2
TGTGCCAGCAGCTATGGGGCAGGGGCCCCTTCCTCTGGGGCCAACGTCCTGACTTTC
CASSYGAGAPSSGANVLTF
>-|TRBJ2-1|TRBD2|TRBV5-1
TGCGCCAGCAGCCAGTCCGGGACTAGTGATGAGCAGTTCTTC
CASSQSGTSDEQFF
>-|TRBJ1-4|TRBD1|TRBV25-1
TGTGCCAGCAGTGATTGGGACAGGGATGCAAAACTGTTTTTT
CASSDWDRDAKLFF
>few|TRBJ2-1|-|TRBV29-1
TGCAGCGTTGAAGGGATTCATGAGCAGTTCTTC
CSVEGIHEQFF
>-|TRBJ1-1|-|TRBV6-1
TGTGCCTCGACAGGTAACATGAACACTGAAGCTTTCTTT
CASTGNMNTEAFF
>-|TRBJ2-3|-|TRBV4-2
TGTGCCAGCAGTCAATCCCTAGGGACTTCCCGTGACGATACGCAGTATTTT
CASSQSLGTSRDDTQYF
>-|TRBJ2-5|TRBD2|TRBV4-2
TGTGCCAGCAGCCAAGTAACCCCGGGAGGGGTAGAGACCCAGTACTTC
CASSQVTPGGVETQYF
>many|TRBJ1-5|-|TRBV15
TGTGCCACCAGCAGAGACAGGGACGGCCAGCCCCAGCATTTT
CATSRDRDGQPQHF